A single sample is the source of the 26 T cell receptor beta chains below, sequenced in a study of shared clonotypes between healthy human individuals. Profiled with immunoSEQ multiplex PCR; TCRdb holds only in-frame clones, not every one. This repertoire shows a few million clones, around nine tenths found once; its top ten account for 0.14%. The sequencing input was naive CD4+ T cells sorted from blood. Subset meaning: CD45RA+ positively selected. The receptors originated from a man younger than 35 in good health.

CDR3 DNA: TGTGCCAGCAGCAGGGGGTTCGAGACCCAGTACTTC. Protein: CASSRGFETQYF. This rearrangement joins TRBV5-4 to TRBJ2-5; a possible D gene is TRBD1 (6 bases). The V and J ends lost 4 bases and 5 bases respectively, with 9 bases between them. Germline V gene sequence: CDR1 SGHNT, CDR2 YYREEE (reference sequence). CDR3 size: 12 residues.

The J gene is TRBJ1-5, the V gene TRBV5-4; D is undetermined. Germline V CDR1 and CDR2: SGHNT, YYREEE (reference sequence). V was clipped by 2 bases and J by 7 bases, with 13 bases between them. The CDR3 totals 14 residues. The CDR3 coding sequence is TGTGCCAGCAGCTTAGGACTATCGGAGCAGCCCCAGCATTTT. Its protein product is CASSLGLSEQPQHF.

Points on this clone: This CDR3 is also generated by other DNA sequences in the sample. The rearrangement uses TRBV18 and TRBJ2-3; TRBD1 matches 8 bases. CDR3 length: 14 amino acids. Per germline, CDR1 KGHSH and CDR2 LQKENI. The junction had 2 bases not matched to a gene; V was cut back by 2 bases and J by 4 bases. CDR3 region: CASSPGQGPDTQYF. The CDR3 DNA sequence: TGTGCCAGCTCACCAGGACAGGGCCCAGATACGCAGTATTTT.

This chain links TRBV5-1 with TRBJ2-3, with 10 bases aligning to TRBD2. Germline assignment: CDR1 SGHRS and CDR2 YFSETQ. V was clipped by 2 bases and J by 3 bases; unmatched bases: 3. The CDR3 contains 15 residues. The CDR3 protein is CASSFLSGRTDTQYF. CDR3 DNA sequence: TGCGCCAGCAGCTTCCTTAGCGGGAGGACAGATACGCAGTATTTT. Supplemented by reference TRBV5-1 and TRBJ2-3, the full variable domain reads KAGVTQTPRYLIKTRGQQVTLSCSPISGHRSVSWYQQTPGQGLQFLFEYFSETQRNKGNFPGRFSGRQFSNSRSEMNVSTLELGDSALYLCASSFLSGRTDTQYFGPGTRLTVL.

Remarks on this clone: The identical CDR3 is also encoded by other nucleotide sequences in the sample. The chain has TRBV6-6 and TRBJ1-1; possible D gene TRBD1, 5 bases. V was clipped by 0 bases and J by 4 bases, with 9 bases between them. The length of the CDR3 is 14 residues. CDR1 is MNHNY, CDR2 SVGAGI, per germline (reference sequence). In DNA, the CDR3 is TGTGCCAGCAGTTACTCGGGGGGAGGCACTGAAGCTTTCTTT. This translates into CASSYSGGGTEAFF.

V usage is TRBV15 and J usage is TRBJ2-7; D is possibly TRBD2 (5 bases). The CDR3 has 14 amino acids. Looked up from germline, CDR1 is LNHNV and CDR2 is YYDKDF (reference sequence). Trimming cost V 4 bases and J 2 bases, with 12 bases left between them. In DNA, the CDR3 is TGTGCCACCAGCATAGAAGAGGGTACCTACGAGCAGTACTTC. Translated, it gives CATSIEEGTYEQYF.

The chain combines TRBV11-1 with TRBJ2-7; TRBD1 is a possible D gene (5 bases). Trimming pared 3 bases from V and 3 bases from J, leaving 24 bases between. The germline V gene has CDR1 SGHAT and CDR2 FQDESV (reference sequence). CDR3 length: 18 amino acids. The CDR3 nucleotides read TGTGCCAGCAGCTTTGGACGGAGCAAAGGGCAGGGAATCTACGAGCAGTACTTC. Protein sequence: CASSFGRSKGQGIYEQYF.

With regard to this clone: Additional DNA sequences in this sample encode the identical CDR3. This chain links TRBV5-1 with TRBJ2-5, with 9 bases fitting TRBD1. The CDR3 covers 14 residues. CDR1 SGHRS and CDR2 YFSETQ come from the germline V gene. V trimming: 4 bases; J trimming: 5 bases; junction bases outside the gene matches: 6. The CDR3 DNA is TGCGCCAGCAGCCCGGGGACAGGGCGGGAGACCCAGTACTTC. Amino acid sequence: CASSPGTGRETQYF.

The chain couples TRBV5-1 to TRBJ2-2; 14 bases agree with TRBD2. This CDR3 has 18 amino acids. The junction had 8 bases not matched to a gene; V was cut back by 4 bases and J by 3 bases. The V gene's germline CDR1 is SGHRS and CDR2 YFSETQ. The CDR3 sequence: CASSGTSGSGGYTGELFF. Written as DNA, the CDR3 is TGCGCCAGCAGCGGGACTAGCGGGAGTGGAGGGTACACCGGGGAGCTGTTTTTT.

This sequence joins TRBV30 and TRBJ2-7, with D unclear. CDR3 length equals 11 residues. V gave up 1 base and J gave up 7 bases, with 8 bases separating them. Germline V gives CDR1 GTSNPN, CDR2 SVGIG (reference sequence). The CDR3 nucleotides read TGTGCCTGGAGTGGACAACGGGAGCAGTACTTC. Its translation is CAWSGQREQYF.

The J gene is TRBJ2-3, the V gene TRBV10-3; D may be TRBD1 (6 bases). Germline V gene lookup returns CDR1 ENHRY and CDR2 SYGVKD. The CDR3 covers 15 residues. The V gene lost 3 bases and the J gene lost 0 bases, with 10 bases spanning the gap. As DNA, the CDR3 is TGTGCCATCAGTGATGGGGGCGGTAGCACAGATACGCAGTATTTT. Its translation: CAISDGGGSTDTQYF.

V is TRBV6-1 and J is TRBJ2-2, with 8 bases lining up with TRBD2. There are 18 residues in the CDR3. The germline V gene has CDR1 MNHNS and CDR2 SASEGT. J was trimmed by 0 bases and V by 1 base; bases with no gene match: 7. The CDR3 here is CASSEGRGTRPNTGELFF. CDR3 nucleotides: TGTGCCAGCAGTGAAGGCCGGGGGACTAGGCCGAACACCGGGGAGCTGTTTTTT.

This chain joins TRBV5-4 and TRBJ2-7; 14 bases align to TRBD2. The V segment lost 4 bases and the J segment 3 bases; nucleotides outside the gene matches: 9. This CDR3 region has 17 residues. The germline gives CDR1 SGHNT, CDR2 YYREEE (reference sequence). This chain's CDR3 is CASSPGLAGVSIYEQYF. In DNA, the CDR3 is TGTGCCAGCAGCCCGGGACTAGCGGGAGTATCAATCTACGAGCAGTACTTC. Full variable domain (rest looked up from reference TRBV5-4 and TRBJ2-7): ETGVTQSPTHLIKTRGQQVTLRCSSQSGHNTVSWYQQALGQGPQFIFQYYREEENGRGNFPPRFSGLQFPNYSSELNVNALELDDSALYLCASSPGLAGVSIYEQYFGPGTRLTVT.

The chain recombines TRBV7-2 with TRBJ2-1; D is tentatively TRBD1 or TRBD2 (5 bases each). CDR3 length: 13 amino acids. V lost 4 bases to trimming and J lost 5 bases, with 9 bases between them. Germline assignment: CDR1 SGHTA and CDR2 FQGNSA. CDR3 in DNA: TGTGCCAGCAGCTCCCAGGGAGACAATGAGCAGTTCTTC. Translated: CASSSQGDNEQFF. Variable domain in full (rest from reference TRBV7-2 and TRBJ2-1): GAGVSQSPSNKVTEKGKDVELRCDPISGHTALYWYRQSLGQGLEFLIYFQGNSAPDKSGLPSDRFSAERTGGSVSTLTIQRTQQEDSAVYLCASSSQGDNEQFFGPGTRLTVL.

The chain links TRBV6-6 to TRBJ2-5; D is perhaps TRBD1 (6 bases). The germline CDR1 and CDR2 sequences are MNHNY and SVGAGI (reference sequence). This CDR3 has 13 residues. Trimming removed 6 bases from V and 4 bases from J, with 12 bases in between. The chain's CDR3 is CASRPQGRETQYF. The DNA for the CDR3 is TGTGCCAGCAGGCCACAGGGTAGAGAGACCCAGTACTTC.

The gene calls are TRBV5-1 and TRBJ1-2, with 7 bases lining up with TRBD1. The CDR3 consists of 15 residues. Unmatched junction bases numbered 14, after V lost 4 bases and J lost 8 bases. The germline V gene has CDR1 SGHRS and CDR2 YFSETQ. The CDR3 loop reads CASSRITGDWGGYTF. The CDR3 DNA reads TGCGCCAGCAGCCGAATTACAGGGGACTGGGGAGGCTACACCTTC.

J is TRBJ1-6 and V is TRBV10-3, with D hard to call. Trimming removed 4 bases from V and 8 bases from J, with 15 bases in between. Germline CDR1 and CDR2: ENHRY and SYGVKD. The CDR3 consists of 15 residues. CDR3 residues: CAISGEGEGYSPLHF. CDR3 DNA: TGTGCCATCAGTGGGGAAGGAGAAGGGTATTCACCCCTCCACTTT.

The chain uses TRBV6-6 and TRBJ1-4, with 10 bases lining up with TRBD1. This CDR3 comprises 15 residues. The V gene's germline CDR1 is MNHNY and CDR2 SVGAGI (reference sequence). Trimming removed 3 bases from V and 8 bases from J; junction bases left unmatched: 6. CDR3 coding DNA: TGTGCCAGCAGTTATTTGGGACAGGGGAACGAAAAACTGTTTTTT. Translating gives CASSYLGQGNEKLFF.

The V call is TRBV5-1, the J call TRBJ2-5; 8 bases line up with TRBD1. Losses at the gene ends were 5 bases for V and 9 bases for J; bases not matched to a gene: 15. CDR3 length: 15 amino acids. Germline V gives CDR1 SGHRS, CDR2 YFSETQ. The chain's CDR3 is CASRGSTGVVGAQYF. Written as DNA, the CDR3 is TGCGCCAGCAGGGGATCGACAGGGGTTGTAGGGGCCCAGTACTTC.

This clone was detected a few times. This chain uses TRBV27 with TRBJ1-3; unclear D gene. The length of the CDR3 is 14 residues. V was cut by 5 bases and J by 4 bases, with 12 bases left in between. In germline, CDR1 is MNHEY, CDR2 SMNVEV (reference sequence). CDR3 sequence (DNA): TGTGCCAGCAGTGGCGGCTTACTAGGAAACACCATATATTTT. It specifies CASSGGLLGNTIYF.

The chain employs TRBV28 and TRBJ1-1; D is unresolved. V lost 5 bases and J lost 2, with 15 bases in between. CDR3 length: 15 residues. Germline assignment: CDR1 MDHEN and CDR2 SYDVKM. The DNA for the CDR3 is TGTGCCAGCAGTCCGAGGCCTCTCTCAAACACTGAAGCTTTCTTT. Protein sequence: CASSPRPLSNTEAFF.

Comments on this clone: The same CDR3 also results from other DNA sequences found in this sample. V and J are TRBV7-2 and TRBJ1-1; D may be TRBD1 (5 bases). V lost 2 bases, J lost 0 bases, and 7 bases lay in between. The CDR3 spans 14 residues. CDR1 is SGHTA and CDR2 is FQGNSA in the germline V gene. CDR3 protein: CASSLQGMNTEAFF. DNA of the CDR3: TGTGCCAGCAGCTTACAGGGAATGAACACTGAAGCTTTCTTT.

With respect to this clone: Different DNA sequences within this sample yield the same CDR3. This rearrangement joins TRBV7-8 to TRBJ2-7; D perhaps matches TRBD2 (5 bases). V was pared by 5 bases and J by 2 bases, with 10 bases between. This CDR3 spans 13 amino acids. Per germline, CDR1 SGHVS and CDR2 FQNEAQ. The CDR3 coding sequence is TGTGCCAGCAGCCTCAGAGGGACCTACGAGCAGTACTTC. It translates to CASSLRGTYEQYF.

This chain joins TRBV6-1 and TRBJ2-5; TRBD1 aligns across 9 bases. Germline lookup yields CDR1 MNHNS and CDR2 SASEGT. The CDR3 extends over 14 amino acids. The ends lost 10 bases at V and 0 bases at J; junction bases unmatched: 6. CDR3 protein: CATGTGSYQETQYF. CDR3 nucleotide sequence: TGTGCCACCGGGACAGGGTCGTACCAAGAGACCCAGTACTTC.

V usage is TRBV7-2 and J usage is TRBJ2-5; TRBD2 matches 15 bases. V dropped 5 bases and J dropped 0; count of bases not matched to a gene: 10. Germline CDR1 and CDR2: SGHTA and FQGNSA. The CDR3 extends over 19 amino acids. CDR3 sequence (DNA): TGTGCCAGCAGCGGCAAGGGACTAGCGGGGGGACCGTACCAAGAGACCCAGTACTTC. It codes for CASSGKGLAGGPYQETQYF.

V is TRBV23-1 and J is TRBJ2-3; no clear D. TRBV23-1 is annotated as an ORF whose role is uncertain. The CDR3 loop spans 10 amino acids. V lost 10 bases and J 3 bases, leaving 5 bases between the germline ends. The CDR3 here is CATWTDTQYF. The DNA for the CDR3 is TGCGCCACTTGGACAGATACGCAGTATTTT.